The clone carrying this T cell receptor (beta chain) turned up a few times. The antigen is unknown. Expressed TCRB transcripts were sequenced after all isolated RNA was converted to cDNA. Some clones are missing from TCRdb's copy, which holds only in-frame ones; the method was immunoSEQ multiplex PCR. Among about 900,000 clones listed, 17% were seen once. These data are taken from a study of beta chain features in type 1 diabetes. Across the whole study: Sorted cells numbering 107,917,701 were examined across all samples. Study-wide results and limits: Individuals with type 1 diabetes displayed fewer insertions and more deletions at VDJ junctions.

This sequence originates from a woman between 18 and 29 years old in good health. The material sequenced was naive CD4+ T cells from blood.

CDR3 nucleotide sequence: TGTGCCAGCAGCTCCGCTTGGAATGAGCAGTTCTTC. Residues: CASSSAWNEQFF. J is TRBJ2-1 and V is TRBV7-2, with D unclear. Germline V CDR1 and CDR2: SGHTA, FQGNSA. The CDR3 is 12 residues long. Trimming cost V 4 bases and J 7 bases, with 8 bases left between them.